The rows below give T cell receptor beta chains drawn from one sample of a study of cytomegalovirus exposure and HLA in healthy donors. Only in-frame clones appear in the TCRdb table, and some are missing; sequencing was by immunoSEQ multiplex PCR. The sample holds around 130,000 clones, about 70% seen once. The specimen sequenced was PBMCs. The receptor source for this set is an older woman in good health and CMV-seropositive. CDR3s include the opening cysteine and the closing phenylalanine or tryptophan. The order of the fields is J gene, D gene, V gene, clone size, CDR3 protein, CDR3 DNA. D genes are given only for firm matches. The size of a clone is reported for some rows only, either as once, few or many, or as a class for expanded clones.

J: TRBJ1-3
D: TRBD1
V: TRBV27
size: few
CDR3: CASSPHGQGLGLGNTIYF
DNA: TGTGCCAGCAGTCCCCACGGACAGGGCCTGGGGCTTGGAAACACCATATATTTT

J: TRBJ2-3
D: TRBD2
V: TRBV5-4
size: many
CDR3: CASSFGRGGTDTQYF
DNA: TGTGCCAGCAGCTTCGGCCGGGGGGGAACAGATACGCAGTATTTT

J: TRBJ1-6
D: NA
V: TRBV6-5
size: NA
CDR3: CASSYARSYNSPLHF
DNA: TGTGCCAGCAGTTATGCGCGATCCTATAATTCACCCCTCCACTTT

J: TRBJ1-4
D: NA
V: TRBV7-9
size: NA
CDR3: CATQDNRNEKLFF
DNA: TGTGCCACCCAGGACAACCGTAATGAAAAACTGTTTTTT

J: TRBJ2-7
D: TRBD1
V: TRBV9
size: NA
CDR3: CASSMGQGSSYEQYF
DNA: TGTGCCAGCAGCATGGGACAGGGCAGCTCCTACGAGCAGTACTTC

J: TRBJ1-2
D: NA
V: TRBV5-4
size: NA
CDR3: CASSLLGRENYGYTF
DNA: TGTGCCAGCAGCTTGCTCGGCAGGGAAAACTATGGCTACACCTTC

J: TRBJ1-2
D: TRBD1
V: TRBV7-9
size: few
CDR3: CASSLPDRASYGYTF
DNA: TGTGCCAGCAGCTTACCGGACAGGGCTTCGTATGGCTACACCTTC

J: TRBJ1-2
D: NA
V: TRBV11-2
size: NA
CDR3: CASRPTGIRRRGYTF
DNA: TGTGCCAGCAGACCAACAGGGATACGGCGTCGAGGCTACACCTTC

J: TRBJ1-1
D: NA
V: TRBV19
size: few
CDR3: CASSMGAFTEAFF
DNA: TGTGCCAGTAGTATGGGGGCATTCACTGAAGCTTTCTTT

J: TRBJ1-1
D: NA
V: TRBV11-1
size: many
CDR3: CASSPQTPNTEAFF
DNA: TGTGCCAGCAGCCCCCAGACACCGAACACTGAAGCTTTCTTT